The 4 T cell receptor beta chains presented below share a single source sample, sequenced in a study of blood T cell repertoires in COVID-19. TCRdb's copy holds only in-frame clones and misses some; the assay was immunoSEQ multiplex PCR. In the table there are about 270,000 clones, about 76% of which are singletons. The specimen sequenced was peripheral blood. The receptors shown here come from a woman aged 60-75 years with active or convalescent COVID-19.

The chain uses TRBV4-1 and TRBJ1-1; 9 nucleotides agree with TRBD1. The V segment lost 4 bases and the J segment 4 bases; nucleotides outside the gene matches: 7. CDR3 length equals 15 residues. Germline assignment: CDR1 MGHRA and CDR2 YSYEKL. The CDR3 region is CASSPIQGAGTEAFF. The CDR3 nucleotides read TGCGCCAGCAGCCCAATACAGGGGGCGGGCACTGAAGCTTTCTTT.

The chain recombines TRBV3-1 (or the pseudogene TRBV3-2) with TRBJ2-7; 8 bases agree with TRBD1. V lost 2 bases, J lost 5 bases, and 8 bases stayed unmatched. The CDR3 loop spans 15 amino acids. CDR1 LGHDT and CDR2 YNNKEL come from the germline V gene (reference sequence). CDR3 DNA: TGTGCCAGCAGCCAAATAGGCAGGGGGCTTAACGAGCAGTACTTC. It is translated as CASSQIGRGLNEQYF.

The chain recombines TRBV24-1 with TRBJ1-4, with TRBD1 as a possible D gene (5 bases). The CDR3 loop spans 16 amino acids. Germline CDR1 reads KGHDR; CDR2 reads SFDVKD. V was pared by 0 bases and J by 8 bases, with 15 bases between. DNA for the CDR3: TGTGCCACCAGTGATTTGACGGAGGGGCTTGGGGAAAAACTGTTTTTT. Translating gives CATSDLTEGLGEKLFF.

The chain combines TRBV10-3 with TRBJ2-3, with a weak D call TRBD2 (7 bases). CDR1 is ENHRY, CDR2 SYGVKD, per germline. This CDR3 comprises 16 residues. V gave up 3 bases and J gave up 6 bases, with 19 bases separating them. This chain's CDR3 is CAISERVTGRGDTQYF. CDR3 DNA sequence: TGTGCCATCAGTGAACGTGTTACAGGGCGGGGGGATACGCAGTATTTT.